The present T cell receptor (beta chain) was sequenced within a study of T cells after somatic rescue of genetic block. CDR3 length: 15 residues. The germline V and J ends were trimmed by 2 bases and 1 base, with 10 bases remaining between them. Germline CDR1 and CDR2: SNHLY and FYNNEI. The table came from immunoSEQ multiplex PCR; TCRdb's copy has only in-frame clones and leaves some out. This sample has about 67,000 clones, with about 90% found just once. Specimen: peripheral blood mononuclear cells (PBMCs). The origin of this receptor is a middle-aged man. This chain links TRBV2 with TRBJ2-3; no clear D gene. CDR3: CASSERRIGTDTQYF. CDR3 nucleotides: TGTGCCAGCAGTGAACGGCGGATCGGCACAGATACGCAGTATTTT.